These 4 T cell receptor beta chains were all obtained from the same sample, sequenced in a study of regulatory T cells in long-lasting Graves disease. Documented time point: persistent/refractory GD, antithyroid drugs over 5 years with positive TRAb. The TCR library was prepared using RNA isolated from PBMCs. Sequencing libraries for TCR beta were prepared with iRepertoire HTBI primers and Arm-PCR of CDR3 regions. Each CDR3 protein is one row after TCRdb ran MiXCR on the multiplex PCR reads. Among roughly 360,000 distinct CDR3 sequences, roughly 25% were seen once, and the ten largest hold roughly a quarter. The source was peripheral blood mononuclear cells (PBMCs), collected when the disease was refractory, from a patient treated with antithyroid drugs. These receptors originate from a woman aged 40 to 55 with Graves disease.

The table lists this clonotype with a few counts. The chain recombines TRBV7-9 with TRBJ2-5, with 8 nucleotides matching TRBD1. The V segment lost 5 bases and the J segment 5 bases; nucleotides outside the gene matches: 13. CDR1 and CDR2 (germline): SEHNR, FQNEAQ (reference sequence). The CDR3 has 16 residues. The CDR3 loop reads CASSPTLDRDGETQYF. The CDR3 DNA reads as TGTGCCAGCAGCCCTACCTTGGACAGGGACGGGGAGACCCAGTACTTC.

In its sample, this clonotype was seen many times. The genes are TRBV7-3 and TRBJ1-2; the match to TRBD1 covers 7 bases. CDR1 and CDR2 from the germline V gene are SGHTA and FQGTGA. After removal of 0 bases from V and 6 bases from J, the junction contained 1 base not matched to a gene. The CDR3 totals 13 residues. The CDR3 coding sequence is TGTGCCAGCAGCTTAACAGGGGGCGATGGCTACACCTTC. It translates to CASSLTGGDGYTF.

The gene calls are TRBV19 and TRBJ2-1; a possible D gene is TRBD2 (6 bases). Germline V CDR1 and CDR2: LNHDA, SQIVND (reference sequence). The length of the CDR3 is 15 residues. V dropped 4 bases and J dropped 6 bases, with 16 bases sitting between them. CDR3 loop: CASSRALTGVNEQFF. Written as DNA, the CDR3 is TGTGCCAGTAGTAGGGCACTCACGGGGGTCAATGAGCAGTTCTTC.

The chain combines TRBV20-1 with TRBJ2-3, with TRBD2 matching 8 bases. CDR1 and CDR2 from the germline V gene are DFQATT and SNEGSKA (reference sequence). The CDR3 is 14 residues long. The ends lost 2 bases at V and 6 bases at J; junction bases unmatched: 7. CDR3 bases: TGCAGTGCTAGAAGTAGCGGGATTTTGGATACGCAGTATTTT. Translating gives CSARSSGILDTQYF.